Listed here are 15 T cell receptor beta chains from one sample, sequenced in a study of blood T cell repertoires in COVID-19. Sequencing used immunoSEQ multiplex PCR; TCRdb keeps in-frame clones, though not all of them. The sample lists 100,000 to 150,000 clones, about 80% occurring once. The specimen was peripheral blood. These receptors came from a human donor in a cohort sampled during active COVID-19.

The CDR3: CASSLQGVGYGYTF. As DNA, the CDR3 is TGTGCCAGCAGCTTGCAGGGGGTCGGCTATGGCTACACCTTC. The chain links TRBV7-9 to TRBJ1-2, with 7 bases aligning to TRBD1. Looked up from germline, CDR1 is SEHNR and CDR2 is FQNEAQ (reference sequence). This CDR3 region has 14 residues. The trim removed 3 bases at V and 4 bases at J, leaving 5 bases unmatched.

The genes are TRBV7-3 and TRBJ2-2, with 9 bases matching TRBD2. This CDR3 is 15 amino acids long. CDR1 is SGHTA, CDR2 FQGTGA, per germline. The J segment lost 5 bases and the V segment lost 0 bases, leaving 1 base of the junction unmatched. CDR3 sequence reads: CASSLTLAGTGELFF. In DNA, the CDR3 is TGTGCCAGCAGCTTAACGCTAGCGGGGACCGGGGAGCTGTTTTTT.

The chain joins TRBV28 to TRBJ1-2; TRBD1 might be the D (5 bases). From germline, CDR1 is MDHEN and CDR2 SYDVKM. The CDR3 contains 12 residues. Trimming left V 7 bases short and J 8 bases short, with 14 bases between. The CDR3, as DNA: TGTGCCAGCACCTCGGAGGGACGGGGCTACACCTTC. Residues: CASTSEGRGYTF.

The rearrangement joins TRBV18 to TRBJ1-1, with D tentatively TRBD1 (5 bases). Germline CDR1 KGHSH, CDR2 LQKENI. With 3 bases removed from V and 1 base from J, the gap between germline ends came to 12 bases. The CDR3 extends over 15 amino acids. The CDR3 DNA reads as TGTGCCAGCTCACCGCAACAGGCCTCGAACACTGAAGCTTTCTTT. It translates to CASSPQQASNTEAFF.

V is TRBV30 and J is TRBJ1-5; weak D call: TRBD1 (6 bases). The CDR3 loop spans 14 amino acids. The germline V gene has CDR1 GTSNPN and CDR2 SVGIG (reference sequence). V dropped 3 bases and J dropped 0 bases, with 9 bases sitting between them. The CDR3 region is CAWRGTSSNQPQHF. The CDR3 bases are TGTGCCTGGAGAGGGACAAGTAGCAATCAGCCCCAGCATTTT.

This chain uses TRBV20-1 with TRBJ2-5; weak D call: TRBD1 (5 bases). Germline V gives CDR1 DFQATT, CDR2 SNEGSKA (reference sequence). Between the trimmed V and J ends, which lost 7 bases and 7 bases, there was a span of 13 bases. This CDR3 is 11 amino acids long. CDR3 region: CSGEEQGTQYF. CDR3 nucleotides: TGCAGTGGTGAGGAGCAGGGGACCCAGTACTTC.

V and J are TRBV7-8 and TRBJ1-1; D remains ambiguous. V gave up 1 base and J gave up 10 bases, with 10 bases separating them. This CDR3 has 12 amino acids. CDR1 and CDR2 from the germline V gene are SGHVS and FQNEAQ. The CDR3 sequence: CASSLGPGLAFF. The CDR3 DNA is TGTGCCAGCAGCTTAGGTCCGGGGTTAGCTTTCTTT. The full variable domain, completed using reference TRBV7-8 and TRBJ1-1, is GAGVSQSPRYKVAKRGQDVALRCDPISGHVSLFWYQQALGQGPEFLTYFQNEAQLDKSGLPSDRFFAERPEGSVSTLKIQRTQQEDSAVYLCASSLGPGLAFFGQGTRLTVV.

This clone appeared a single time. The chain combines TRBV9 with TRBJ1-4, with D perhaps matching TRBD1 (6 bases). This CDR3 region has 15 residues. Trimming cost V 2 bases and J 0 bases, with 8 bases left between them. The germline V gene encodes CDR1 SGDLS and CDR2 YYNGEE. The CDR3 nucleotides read TGTGCCAGCAGCGTGACAGGAGCAACTAATGAAAAACTGTTTTTT. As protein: CASSVTGATNEKLFF.

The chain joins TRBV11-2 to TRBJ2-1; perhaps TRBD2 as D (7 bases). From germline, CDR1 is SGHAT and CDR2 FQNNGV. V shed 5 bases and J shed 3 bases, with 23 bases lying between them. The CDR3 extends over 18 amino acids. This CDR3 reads CASSPEYRGGASYNEQFF. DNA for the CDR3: TGTGCCAGCAGCCCGGAATATAGGGGGGGGGCAAGCTACAATGAGCAGTTCTTC. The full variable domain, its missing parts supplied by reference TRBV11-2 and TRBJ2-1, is EAGVAQSPRYKIIEKRQSVAFWCNPISGHATLYWYQQILGQGPKLLIQFQNNGVVDDSQLPKDRFSAERLKGVDSTLKIQPAKLEDSAVYLCASSPEYRGGASYNEQFFGPGTRLTVL.

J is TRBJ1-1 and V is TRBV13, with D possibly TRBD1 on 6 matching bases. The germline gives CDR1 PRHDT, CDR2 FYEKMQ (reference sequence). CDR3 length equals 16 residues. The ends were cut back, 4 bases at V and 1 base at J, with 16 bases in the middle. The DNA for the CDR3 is TGTGCCAGCAGCTACTACGGACAGACAGAGAACACTGAAGCTTTCTTT. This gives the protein CASSYYGQTENTEAFF. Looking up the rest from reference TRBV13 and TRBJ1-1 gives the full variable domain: AAGVIQSPRHLIKEKRETATLKCYPIPRHDTVYWYQQGPGQDPQFLISFYEKMQSDKGSIPDRFSAQQFSDYHSELNMSSLELGDSALYFCASSYYGQTENTEAFFGQGTRLTVV.

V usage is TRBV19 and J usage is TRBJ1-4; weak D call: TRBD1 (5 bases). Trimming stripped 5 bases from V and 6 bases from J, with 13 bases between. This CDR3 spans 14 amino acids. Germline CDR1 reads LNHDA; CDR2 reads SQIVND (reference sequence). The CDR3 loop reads CASSAPDKDEKLFF. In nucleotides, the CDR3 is TGTGCCAGTAGTGCGCCGGACAAGGATGAAAAACTGTTTTTT. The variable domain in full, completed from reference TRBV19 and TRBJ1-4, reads DGGITQSPKYLFRKEGQNVTLSCEQNLNHDAMYWYRQDPGQGLRLIYYSQIVNDFQKGDIAEGYSVSREKKESFPLTVTSAQKNPTAFYLCASSAPDKDEKLFFGSGTQLSVL.

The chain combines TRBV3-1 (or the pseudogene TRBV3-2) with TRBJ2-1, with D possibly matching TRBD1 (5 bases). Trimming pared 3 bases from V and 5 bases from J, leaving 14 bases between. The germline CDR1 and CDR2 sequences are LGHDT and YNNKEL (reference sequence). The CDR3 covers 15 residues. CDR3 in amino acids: CASSQWGAGNNEQFF. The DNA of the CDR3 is TGTGCCAGCAGCCAGTGGGGCGCCGGTAACAATGAGCAGTTCTTC.

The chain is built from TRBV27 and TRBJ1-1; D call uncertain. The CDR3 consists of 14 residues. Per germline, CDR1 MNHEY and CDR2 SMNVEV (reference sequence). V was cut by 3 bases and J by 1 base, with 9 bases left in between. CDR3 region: CASSFRGTNTEAFF. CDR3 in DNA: TGTGCCAGCAGTTTTCGGGGTACGAACACTGAAGCTTTCTTT.

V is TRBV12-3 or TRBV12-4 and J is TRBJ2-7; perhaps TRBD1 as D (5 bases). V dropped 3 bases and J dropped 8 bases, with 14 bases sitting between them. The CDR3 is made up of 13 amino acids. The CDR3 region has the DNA TGTGCCAGCAGTTTTTTGCGGCAGGACAAGCAGTACTTC. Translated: CASSFLRQDKQYF.

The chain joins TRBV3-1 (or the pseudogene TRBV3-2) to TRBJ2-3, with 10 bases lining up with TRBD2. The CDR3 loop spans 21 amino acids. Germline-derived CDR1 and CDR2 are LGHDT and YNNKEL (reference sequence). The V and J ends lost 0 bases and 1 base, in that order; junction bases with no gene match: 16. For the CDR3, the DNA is TGTGCCAGCAGCCAAGAGCCGACCCTAGCGGGAGATCGGTTCGGCACAGATACGCAGTATTTT. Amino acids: CASSQEPTLAGDRFGTDTQYF.